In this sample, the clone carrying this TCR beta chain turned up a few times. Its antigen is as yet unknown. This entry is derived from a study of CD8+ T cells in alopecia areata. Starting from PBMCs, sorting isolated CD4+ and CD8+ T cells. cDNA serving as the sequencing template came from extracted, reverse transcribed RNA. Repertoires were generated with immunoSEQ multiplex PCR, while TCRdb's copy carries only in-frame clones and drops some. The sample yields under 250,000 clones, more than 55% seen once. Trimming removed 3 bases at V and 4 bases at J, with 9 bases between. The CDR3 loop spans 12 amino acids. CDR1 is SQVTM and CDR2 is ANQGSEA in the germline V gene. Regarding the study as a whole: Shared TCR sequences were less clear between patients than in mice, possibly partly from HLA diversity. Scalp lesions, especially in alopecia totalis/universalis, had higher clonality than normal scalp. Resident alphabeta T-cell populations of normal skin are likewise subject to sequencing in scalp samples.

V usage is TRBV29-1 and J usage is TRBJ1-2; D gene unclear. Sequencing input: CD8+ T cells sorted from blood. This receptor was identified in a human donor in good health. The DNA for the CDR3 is TGCAGCGTTGAGCGGCGGGGCTATGGCTACACCTTC. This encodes CSVERRGYGYTF. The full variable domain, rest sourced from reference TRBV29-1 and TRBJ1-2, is SAVISQKPSRDICQRGTSLTIQCQVDSQVTMMFWYRQQPGQSLTLIATANQGSEATYESGFVIDKFPISRPNLTFSTLTVSNMSPEDSSIYLCSVERRGYGYTFGSGTRLTVV.